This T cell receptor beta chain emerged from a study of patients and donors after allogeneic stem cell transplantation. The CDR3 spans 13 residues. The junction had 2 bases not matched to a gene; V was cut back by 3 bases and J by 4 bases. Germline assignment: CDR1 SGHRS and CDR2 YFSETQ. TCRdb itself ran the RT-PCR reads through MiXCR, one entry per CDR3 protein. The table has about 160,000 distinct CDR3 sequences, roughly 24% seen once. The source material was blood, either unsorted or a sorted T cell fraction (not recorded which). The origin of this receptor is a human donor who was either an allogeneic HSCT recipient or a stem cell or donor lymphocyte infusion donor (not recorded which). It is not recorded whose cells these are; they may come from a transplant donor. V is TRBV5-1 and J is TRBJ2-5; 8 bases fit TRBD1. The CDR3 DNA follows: TGCGCCAGCAGCTCCGGACAGGGAGAGACCCAGTACTTC. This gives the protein CASSSGQGETQYF. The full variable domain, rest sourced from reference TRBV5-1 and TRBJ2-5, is KAGVTQTPRYLIKTRGQQVTLSCSPISGHRSVSWYQQTPGQGLQFLFEYFSETQRNKGNFPGRFSGRQFSNSRSEMNVSTLELGDSALYLCASSSGQGETQYFGPGTRLLVL.